This TCR beta chain stems from a study of neurological immune-mediated disorders. Described time point: longitudinal time-point 3. CDR3 length: 14 residues. The germline CDR1 and CDR2 sequences are SGHRS and YFSETQ. V gave up 4 bases and J gave up 5 bases, with 15 bases separating them. One entry per CDR3 protein results from TCRdb running MiXCR on the 5' RACE reads. The table includes around 97,000 distinct CDR3 sequences, 11% detected once. This rearrangement joins TRBV5-1 to TRBJ2-5; D is unresolved. Sequenced: PBMCs. This TCR was sampled from a female donor with HTLV-1-associated myelopathy (HAM/TSP). The CDR3, as DNA: TGCGCCAGCAGCGAGGACGGTCTTAGGGAGACCCAGTACTTC. Translating it yields CASSEDGLRETQYF.